The 21 T cell receptor beta chains listed next were all sequenced from one sample in a study of blood T cells in healthy people across ages (dated by TCRdb to the mid-2010s). The protocol used for the library was 5' RACE. TCRdb records Illumina HiSeq 2500 as the sequencer. A second PCR of roughly 7 to 12 cycles was run with a J-beta primer mix and a sample-barcoded 5' primer. TCRdb's own reprocessing of the public reads used fastp at Q25 and MiXCR and kept productive beta chains. Rows are combined by CDR3 protein, so each entry shows the most common genes and DNA. The sample table contains over 600,000 distinct CDR3 sequences; only one count was recorded for over 40% of them. Together, the top ten hold around 30% of the sample. Sequencing was done on a sample of blood. These receptor sequences come from a man at least 80 years old in good health.

Only a few counts were recorded for this clonotype. This chain connects TRBV6-2 or TRBV6-3 to TRBJ1-2; D is undetermined. Germline CDR1 and CDR2: MNHEY and SVGEGT. V gave up 7 bases and J gave up 5 bases, with 11 bases separating them. The CDR3 contains 12 residues. This chain's CDR3 is CASNSPGYGYTF. The CDR3, as DNA: TGTGCCAGCAACTCGCCGGGGTATGGCTACACCTTC.

This rearrangement joins TRBV7-2 to TRBJ2-5; D is uncertain. The better agreement between TRBJ2-7 and the DNA end casts doubt on the J call. CDR1 and CDR2 from the germline V gene are SGHTA and FQGNSA. The CDR3 is 13 amino acids. The CDR3 region is CASSFPNGSEQYF. CDR3 DNA: TGTGCCAGCAGTTTTCCGAACGGAAGCGAGCAGTACTTC.

The CDR3 spells CASSRDSLNTGELFF. The CDR3 nucleotides read TGTGCCAGCAGCAGGGACAGCCTGAACACCGGGGAGCTGTTTTTT. V is TRBV7-2 and J is TRBJ2-2; TRBD1 aligns across 7 bases. From germline, CDR1 is SGHTA and CDR2 FQGNSA. The CDR3 is 15 residues long. Losses at the gene ends were 5 bases for V and 1 base for J; bases not matched to a gene: 4.

The sample holds a few counts of this clonotype. This chain connects TRBV20-1 to TRBJ2-7; 10 bases are a match to TRBD2. The trim removed 6 bases at V and 7 bases at J, leaving 15 bases unmatched. Germline CDR1 and CDR2: DFQATT and SNEGSKA (reference sequence). The length of the CDR3 is 15 residues. The CDR3 loop is CSAPLAGGPSGEQYF. The CDR3 region has the DNA TGCAGTGCCCCATTAGCGGGAGGTCCCTCGGGAGAGCAGTACTTC.

For the CDR3, the DNA is TGTGCCAGCAGTGAACCGAGGTACGGTGCGAGCTCCTACGAGCAGTACTTC. It yields the protein CASSEPRYGASSYEQYF. The V and J genes are TRBV2 and TRBJ2-7, with D hard to call. CDR1 and CDR2 (germline): SNHLY, FYNNEI. This CDR3 has 17 residues. Trimming took 2 bases from V and 0 from J, leaving 17 bases between them.

The rearrangement uses TRBV27 and TRBJ1-6; TRBD1 matches 7 bases. The CDR3 contains 15 residues. V gave up 5 bases and J gave up 6 bases; unmatched junction bases: 7. CDR1 and CDR2 from the germline V gene are MNHEY and SMNVEV (reference sequence). CDR3 bases: TGTGCCAGCAGTGCCGCCGGGACAGTTAATTCACCCCTCCACTTT. Amino acid sequence: CASSAAGTVNSPLHF.

Remarks on this clonotype: The junction departs from germline at one end; a sequencing error may be responsible. The genes are TRBV6-6 and TRBJ2-7; D is possibly TRBD1 (5 bases). The J call is in doubt because the DNA end fits TRBJ2-5 better. The V gene's germline CDR1 is MNHNY and CDR2 SVGAGI (reference sequence). The CDR3 is 13 amino acids. Written as DNA, the CDR3 is TGTGCCGGCAGCGTGGGTAACAGGGAGACCCAGTACTTC. Its protein is CAGSVGNRETQYF.

This clonotype was recorded many times. The chain has TRBV28 and TRBJ2-7; TRBD1 is a possible D gene (6 bases). This CDR3 has 13 amino acids. Trimming took off 2 bases at V and 6 bases at J, with 11 bases between the two ends. The V gene's germline CDR1 is MDHEN and CDR2 SYDVKM. As DNA, the CDR3 is TGTGCCAGCAGTTTACCACAGGGAGCCGAGCAGTACTTC. It encodes CASSLPQGAEQYF.

This chain joins TRBV7-8 and TRBJ2-7; D unresolved. Germline-derived CDR1 and CDR2 are SGHVS and FQNEAQ. The CDR3 is 14 residues long. The V gene lost 5 bases and the J gene lost 6 bases, with 17 bases spanning the gap. The DNA of the CDR3 is TGTGCCAGCAGCCGCGCCACCTTTAGGACCGAGCAGTACTTC. Translation gives CASSRATFRTEQYF.

Regarding this clonotype: A clone one base away is much larger, so this may be a read error. This chain links TRBV6-2 or TRBV6-3 with TRBJ2-1; no definite D call. The J call may be wrong; the DNA end is better matched by TRBJ2-7. The germline V gene encodes CDR1 MNHEY and CDR2 SVGEGT. CDR3 length equals 16 residues. CDR3 amino acids: CASSLNNPSSYNEQYF. CDR3 in DNA: TGTGCCAGCAGTCTTAACAATCCGAGCTCCTACAATGAGCAGTACTTC.

This clonotype appeared a few times. This chain joins TRBV6-6 and TRBJ2-5, with 8 bases fitting TRBD2. V shed 7 bases, J shed 3 bases, and the junction held 10 bases outside the gene matches. Germline CDR1 reads MNHNY; CDR2 reads SVGAGI (reference sequence). This CDR3 contains 15 residues. The CDR3 DNA is TGTGCCAGCACCCCGGGGACGGGGGGGAAAGAGACCCAGTACTTC. As protein: CASTPGTGGKETQYF.

The rearrangement joins TRBV7-3 to TRBJ2-7, with D possibly TRBD1 on 6 matching bases. The germline CDR1 and CDR2 sequences are SGHTA and FQGTGA. Trimming pared 1 base from V and 2 bases from J, leaving 12 bases between. This CDR3 region has 15 residues. This chain's CDR3 is CASSLNPGTPYEQYF. Here the CDR3 DNA reads TGTGCCAGCAGCTTAAATCCCGGGACACCCTACGAGCAGTACTTC. Using reference TRBV7-3 and TRBJ2-7 for the parts outside the CDR3, the full variable domain is GAGVSQTPSNKVTEKGKYVELRCDPISGHTALYWYRQSLGQGPEFLIYFQGTGAADDSGLPNDRFFAVRPEGSVSTLKIQRTERGDSAVYLCASSLNPGTPYEQYFGPGTRLTVT.

In DNA form, the CDR3 reads TGTGCCAGCAGTGGGACTTCGGGGCAGTACTTC. It translates to CASSGTSGQYF. The chain links TRBV25-1 to TRBJ2-7, with TRBD2 as a possible D gene (5 bases). V was shortened by 4 bases and J by 9 bases, with 10 bases between the two germline ends. CDR3 length: 11 residues. In germline, CDR1 is MGHDK, CDR2 SYGVNS.

The chain links TRBV9 to TRBJ2-4, with D perhaps assigned TRBD1 or TRBD2 (5 bases each). TRBJ2-5 explains the end of the DNA better; the J call may be wrong. Per the germline V gene, CDR1 is SGDLS and CDR2 is YYNGEE. The CDR3 totals 13 residues. The CDR3 DNA follows: TGTGCCAGCAGCGACGGGGCCCGTCAGACCCAGTACTTC. Translating it yields CASSDGARQTQYF.

The chain combines TRBV11-2 with TRBJ2-3; 8 bases agree with TRBD2. Germline V lookup: CDR1 SGHAT, CDR2 FQNNGV. Trimming took 3 bases from V and 1 from J; bases not matched to a gene: 6. This CDR3 spans 16 amino acids. The CDR3 region has the DNA TGTGCCAGCAGCTTCCGGGGGGGACTAGGCACAGATACGCAGTATTTT. Translation gives CASSFRGGLGTDTQYF.

The gene calls are TRBV11-2 and TRBJ2-7; the match to TRBD1 covers 8 bases. The tail of the sequence fits TRBJ2-5 better, so the J call may be wrong. Germline lookup yields CDR1 SGHAT and CDR2 FQNNGV. The CDR3 has 14 amino acids. This chain's CDR3 is CASRPDRAGETQYF. CDR3 nucleotides: TGTGCCAGCAGACCGGACAGGGCGGGAGAGACCCAGTACTTC.

V and J are TRBV5-1 and TRBJ2-5; possibly TRBD1 for D (6 bases). The V end was cut by 3 bases, the J end by 11 bases, with 20 bases between. The CDR3 length is 14 residues. Germline V CDR1 and CDR2: SGHRS, YFSETQ. As DNA, the CDR3 is TGCGCCAGCAGCTCCCGGGACACCTTGGGGGAGCAGTACTTC. It codes for CASSSRDTLGEQYF.

This chain connects TRBV20-1 to TRBJ1-5; 10 bases agree with TRBD1. Germline V lookup: CDR1 DFQATT, CDR2 SNEGSKA (reference sequence). J lost 2 bases, V lost 4 bases, and 5 bases had no gene match. This CDR3 comprises 15 residues. The CDR3 sequence is CSATSGTGGNQPQHF. CDR3 sequence (DNA): TGCAGTGCTACATCCGGGACAGGGGGCAATCAGCCCCAGCATTTT.

This clonotype was seen a single time. The germline gene is not matched at one end of the junction; a read error may be the cause. The V and J genes are TRBV4-1 and TRBJ2-1; D possibly matches TRBD1 or TRBD2 (5 bases each). The CDR3 runs to 13 residues. The germline CDR1 and CDR2 sequences are MGHRA and YSYEKL. CDR3 DNA sequence: TGCGCCCGCAGCCATCAACAGGAGGACCCACGGTTCTTC. This sequence encodes CARSHQQEDPRFF.

This sequence joins TRBV7-3 and TRBJ2-3, with 9 positions matching TRBD2. V shed 5 bases, J shed 3 bases, and the junction held 6 bases outside the gene matches. Germline V gives CDR1 SGHTA, CDR2 FQGTGA. This CDR3 spans 15 amino acids. The CDR3 loop reads CASSLGLARTDTQYF. CDR3 nucleotide sequence: TGTGCCAGCAGCCTCGGACTAGCGAGGACAGATACGCAGTATTTT.

This clonotype was picked up many times. The chain employs TRBV2 and TRBJ2-5; D may be TRBD1 (6 bases). CDR1 and CDR2 (germline): SNHLY, FYNNEI. The CDR3 runs 11 residues. Deletions cut 7 bases from V and 5 bases from J, with 8 bases between. In DNA form, the CDR3 reads TGTGCCAGCACCCAGGGGGAGACCCAGTACTTC. As protein: CASTQGETQYF.